The entry that follows covers one T cell receptor (beta chain) sequence. The entry originates in a study of blood T cell repertoires in COVID-19. V lost 3 bases to trimming and J lost 2 bases, with 15 bases between them. This CDR3 has 15 amino acids. CDR1 and CDR2 (germline): SGHKS, YYEKEE (reference sequence). Clones were sequenced by immunoSEQ multiplex PCR, and TCRdb holds only the in-frame ones, with some missing. Altogether 300,000 or so clones are present, around 90% being singletons, with the ten largest covering 5% to 7%. The chain couples TRBV5-5 to TRBJ2-7; TRBD1 might be the D (6 bases). The sequenced sample was peripheral blood. The TCR was taken from a man aged 18 to 29 who had recovered from COVID-19. This CDR3 is CASSSSQGNPYEQYF. CDR3 DNA sequence: TGTGCCAGCAGCTCCTCACAGGGTAATCCCTACGAGCAGTACTTC.